These 20 T cell receptor beta chains originate from one sample sequenced in a study of T cell repertoires in cytomegalovirus infection. TCRdb analysed the reads with MiXCR anew, one entry per CDR3 protein. Of approximately 470,000 distinct CDR3 sequences listed, roughly 43% are singletons. No antigen has been identified for these receptors. This material consisted of cultured PBMCs, taken from culture after CMV antigen stimulation. All receptors come from a human donor in good health (CMV status not recorded). Some clones in this sample may be carry-over from other donors' samples.

The J gene is TRBJ2-5, the V gene TRBV5-1; perhaps TRBD1 as D (6 bases). V was shortened by 4 bases and J by 4 bases, with 11 bases between the two germline ends. Germline-derived CDR1 and CDR2 are SGHRS and YFSETQ. This CDR3 is built from 13 residues. The chain's CDR3 is CASSTGFGETQYF. The CDR3, as DNA: TGCGCCAGCAGCACAGGGTTTGGAGAGACCCAGTACTTC.

The chain couples TRBV10-2 to TRBJ2-1; 11 nucleotides agree with TRBD2. The CDR3 has 14 amino acids. V gave up 6 bases and J gave up 10 bases; unmatched junction bases: 8. Looked up from germline, CDR1 is WSHSY and CDR2 is SAAADI. The CDR3: CASRTSGSLQEQFF. The CDR3 bases are TGCGCCAGCAGAACTAGCGGGAGTCTACAGGAGCAGTTCTTC.

In its sample, this clonotype was seen a few times. This sequence joins TRBV7-6 and TRBJ1-6; D not certain. The germline V gene has CDR1 SGHVS and CDR2 FNYEAQ. The V gene lost 5 bases and the J gene lost 7 bases, with 6 bases spanning the gap. The CDR3 extends over 12 amino acids. This chain's CDR3 is CASSARNSPLHF. The CDR3 DNA is TGTGCCAGCAGCGCCAGAAATTCACCCCTCCACTTT.

The V gene is TRBV12-3 or TRBV12-4, the J gene TRBJ2-3; 8 positions agree with TRBD1. The CDR3 length is 13 residues. Trimming cost V 5 bases and J 7 bases; bases outside gene matches: 5. CDR3 protein: CASSPLRGHTQYF. CDR3 in DNA: TGTGCCAGCAGTCCCCTCAGGGGGCATACGCAGTATTTT.

This clonotype has more than one count but fewer than ten. The rearrangement links TRBV5-4 to TRBJ2-1, with TRBD1 matching 9 bases. Trimming removed 4 bases from V and 1 base from J; junction bases left unmatched: 3. CDR3 size: 15 residues. The V gene's germline CDR1 is SGHNT and CDR2 YYREEE (reference sequence). Here the CDR3 reads CASSRDRDSYNEQFF. In DNA form, the CDR3 reads TGTGCCAGCAGCCGGGACAGGGATTCCTACAATGAGCAGTTCTTC.

J is TRBJ1-3 and V is TRBV19, with 7 positions matching TRBD1. The CDR3 runs 15 residues. Trimming at V came to 6 bases and at J to 8 bases, leaving 13 bases not matched to a gene. CDR1 is LNHDA and CDR2 is SQIVND in the germline V gene (reference sequence). The CDR3 region has the DNA TGTGCCAGTAGCGTACGGCCGGGACAGAGCTACACCATATATTTT. This gives the protein CASSVRPGQSYTIYF. Full variable domain (outside the CDR3, taken from reference TRBV19 and TRBJ1-3): DGGITQSPKYLFRKEGQNVTLSCEQNLNHDAMYWYRQDPGQGLRLIYYSQIVNDFQKGDIAEGYSVSREKKESFPLTVTSAQKNPTAFYLCASSVRPGQSYTIYFGEGSWLTVV.

The chain joins TRBV6-1 to TRBJ1-5; maybe TRBD1 (6 bases). Germline V gene data show CDR1 as MNHNS and CDR2 as SASEGT. The CDR3 sequence is 13 residues long. Trimming removed 4 bases from V and 6 bases from J, with 10 bases in between. The CDR3 coding sequence is TGTGCCAGCAGTGCTACAGGGCTTCAGCCCCAGCATTTT. It specifies CASSATGLQPQHF.

This clonotype was seen more than once but under ten times. The chain couples TRBV4-2 to TRBJ2-7, with 10 bases matching TRBD2. Germline-derived CDR1 and CDR2 are LGHNA and YNFKEQ. CDR3 length: 16 amino acids. V was pared by 4 bases and J by 6 bases, with 12 bases of the junction left unmatched. The CDR3 DNA follows: TGTGCCAGCAGCCCCATGGGGAGTAGCGGGGGGACCGAGCAGTACTTC. This sequence encodes CASSPMGSSGGTEQYF.

This clonotype was counted between two and nine times. V usage is TRBV7-2 and J usage is TRBJ2-7; 7 nucleotides align to TRBD2. The ends lost 5 bases at V and 2 bases at J; junction bases unmatched: 12. This CDR3 is built from 16 residues. CDR1 is SGHTA and CDR2 is FQGNSA in the germline V gene. The CDR3 DNA reads TGTGCCAGCAGCCGAACCCCTAGCGGCTATCCCTACGAGCAGTACTTC. It encodes CASSRTPSGYPYEQYF.

This clonotype was seen a few times. The CDR3 nucleotides are TGCAGTGCTAGAGATCCCCTGGACAACCTCAATCAGCCCCAGCATTTT. Encoded protein: CSARDPLDNLNQPQHF. The V gene is TRBV20-1, the J gene TRBJ1-5; possible D gene TRBD1, 5 bases. In germline, CDR1 is DFQATT, CDR2 SNEGSKA (reference sequence). Trimming took 0 bases from V and 3 from J, leaving 15 bases between them. This CDR3 spans 16 amino acids.

The chain is built from TRBV28 and TRBJ2-5; D might be TRBD1 (6 bases). The germline V gene encodes CDR1 MDHEN and CDR2 SYDVKM. The CDR3 totals 15 residues. The germline V and J ends were trimmed by 4 bases and 0 bases, with 12 bases remaining between them. This CDR3 reads CASSSRRGNQETQYF. CDR3 DNA sequence: TGTGCCAGCAGTTCGCGAAGGGGGAACCAAGAGACCCAGTACTTC.

Here the CDR3 reads CAISEFTSYGYTF. CDR3 coding DNA: TGTGCCATCAGTGAGTTTACAAGCTATGGCTACACCTTC. The chain joins TRBV10-3 to TRBJ1-2; D is unclear. Germline V gives CDR1 ENHRY, CDR2 SYGVKD. There are 13 residues in the CDR3. V was trimmed by 1 base and J by 4 bases, leaving 7 bases between them.

The V gene is TRBV28, the J gene TRBJ1-2, with D maybe TRBD1 (5 bases). Trimming stripped 1 base from V and 7 bases from J, with 10 bases between. The CDR3 sequence is 13 residues long. Germline loops: CDR1 MDHEN, CDR2 SYDVKM. Here the CDR3 reads CASSLSGSGGYTF. CDR3 in DNA: TGTGCCAGCAGTTTATCAGGGTCGGGTGGCTACACCTTC.

This clonotype has more than one count but fewer than ten. V usage is TRBV7-2 and J usage is TRBJ2-4, with D tentatively TRBD1 or TRBD2 (5 bases each). The V and J ends lost 1 base and 6 bases respectively, with 13 bases between them. CDR3 size: 15 residues. Germline V lookup: CDR1 SGHTA, CDR2 FQGNSA. This CDR3 reads CASSLVGTNSNIQYF. As DNA, the CDR3 is TGTGCCAGCAGCTTAGTCGGGACCAACTCAAACATTCAGTACTTC.

The chain combines TRBV12-3 or TRBV12-4 with TRBJ1-6; D possibly corresponds to TRBD1 (6 bases). Trimming removed 5 bases at V and 0 bases at J, with 14 bases between. The CDR3 is 17 amino acids. The CDR3 DNA follows: TGTGCCAGCAGTCCGCCAGGGACAAGCTCCTATAATTCACCCCTCCACTTT. Amino acids: CASSPPGTSSYNSPLHF.

The rearrangement links TRBV5-4 to TRBJ1-2; D gene unclear. Deletions cut 1 base from V and 4 bases from J, with 11 bases between. The CDR3 consists of 14 residues. Germline-derived CDR1 and CDR2 are SGHNT and YYREEE (reference sequence). CDR3 region: CASSLPQAGYGYTF. The CDR3 nucleotides read TGTGCCAGCAGCTTGCCTCAGGCTGGCTATGGCTACACCTTC.

V and J are TRBV7-2 and TRBJ2-3, with a weak D call TRBD1 (5 bases). Germline CDR1 reads SGHTA; CDR2 reads FQGNSA. Trimming left V 1 base short and J 2 bases short, with 7 bases between. This CDR3 is 14 amino acids long. The CDR3 DNA reads TGTGCCAGCAGCTTAGACAGGAACACAGATACGCAGTATTTT. As protein: CASSLDRNTDTQYF.

The CDR3 nucleotides read TGTGCCAGCACCAGCCCAGGACAGGTGCCCTACAATGAGCAGTTCTTC. Its protein product is CASTSPGQVPYNEQFF. V is TRBV28 and J is TRBJ2-1; TRBD1 matches 7 bases. The CDR3 consists of 16 residues. The V segment lost 7 bases and the J segment 2 bases; nucleotides outside the gene matches: 11. CDR1 and CDR2 from the germline V gene are MDHEN and SYDVKM.

The chain uses TRBV6-6 and TRBJ2-1; D unclear. The V gene lost 7 bases and the J gene lost 0 bases, with 7 bases spanning the gap. The V gene's germline CDR1 is MNHNY and CDR2 SVGAGI (reference sequence). This CDR3 comprises 13 residues. CDR3: CASKVISYNEQFF. In nucleotides, the CDR3 is TGTGCCAGCAAGGTCATCTCCTACAATGAGCAGTTCTTC.

This clonotype was seen many times. The rearrangement uses TRBV27 and TRBJ2-7; D is unresolved. Germline CDR1 MNHEY, CDR2 SMNVEV (reference sequence). The V gene lost 5 bases and the J gene lost 4 bases, with 6 bases spanning the gap. The length of the CDR3 is 11 residues. In DNA form, the CDR3 reads TGTGCCAGCAGTAAGGGTTACGAGCAGTACTTC. This gives the protein CASSKGYEQYF.